These 10 T cell receptor beta chains came from one sample sequenced in a study of T cell responses to AZD1222 COVID-19 vaccine. Libraries were prepared by immunoSEQ multiplex PCR; TCRdb keeps only in-frame clonotypes and omits some of them. The table lists about 140,000 clones, almost 90% of them singletons. The material was peripheral blood, obtained on day 0 of AZD1222 vaccination. The receptors here all came from an adult in good health.

This rearrangement joins TRBV6-2 or TRBV6-3 to TRBJ1-2; a weak D match, TRBD1 (5 bases). The CDR3 contains 14 residues. With 4 bases removed from V and 8 bases from J, the gap between germline ends came to 17 bases. Germline V lookup: CDR1 MNHEY, CDR2 SVGEGT. Here the CDR3 DNA reads TGTGCCAGCAGTTCCCTCCCCACCCAGGGAGGCTACACCTTC. Protein: CASSSLPTQGGYTF.

This rearrangement joins TRBV28 to TRBJ1-2; D gene uncertain. Germline lookup yields CDR1 MDHEN and CDR2 SYDVKM. The CDR3 is made up of 14 amino acids. Between the trimmed V and J ends, which lost 2 bases and 7 bases, there was a span of 14 bases. The DNA for the CDR3 is TGTGCCAGCAGTTTAATAAGACCTGGAAGTGGCTACACCTTC. Translated, it gives CASSLIRPGSGYTF.

The V gene is TRBV7-2, the J gene TRBJ2-1; TRBD2 aligns across 13 bases. The CDR3 has 17 residues. Trimming removed 0 bases from V and 5 bases from J; junction bases left unmatched: 4. CDR1 and CDR2 from the germline V gene are SGHTA and FQGNSA. The DNA for the CDR3 is TGTGCCAGCAGCTTAGCGCAGGGACTAGCGGGAAACAATGAGCAGTTCTTC. It is translated as CASSLAQGLAGNNEQFF.

The chain combines TRBV30 with TRBJ1-2; no reliable D call. The V gene lost 2 bases and the J gene lost 6 bases, with 13 bases spanning the gap. Germline V gene data show CDR1 as GTSNPN and CDR2 as SVGIG (reference sequence). The CDR3 spans 13 residues. Here the CDR3 DNA reads TGTGCCTGGAGTTCTGGGGTTCGGCATGGCTACACCTTC. This gives the protein CAWSSGVRHGYTF.

V and J are TRBV4-3 and TRBJ2-6; no definite D call. The CDR3 has 15 amino acids. CDR1 is LGHNA and CDR2 is YSLEER in the germline V gene. Trimming shortened V by 2 bases and J by 3 bases, and 8 bases separated the two germline ends. CDR3 DNA: TGCGCCAGCAGCCAAATGGGTGGTGGGGCCAACGTCCTGACTTTC. Its protein is CASSQMGGGANVLTF.

The J gene is TRBJ2-7, the V gene TRBV2, with 11 bases matching TRBD2. CDR3 size: 14 residues. Germline CDR1 reads SNHLY; CDR2 reads FYNNEI. V lost 6 bases, J lost 1 base, and 2 bases stayed unmatched. In DNA, the CDR3 is TGTGCCAGCAGGAGGACTAGCGGGTCCTACGAGCAGTACTTC. Its protein is CASRRTSGSYEQYF.

V gene TRBV6-5 combines with J gene TRBJ1-2; the match to TRBD1 covers 7 bases. CDR3 size: 12 residues. The junction had 4 bases not matched to a gene; V was cut back by 6 bases and J by 6 bases. Germline CDR1 reads MNHEY; CDR2 reads SVGAGI. CDR3 in amino acids: CASSDRVNGYTF. The DNA for the CDR3 is TGTGCCAGCAGCGACAGGGTGAATGGCTACACCTTC.

J is TRBJ2-1 and V is TRBV4-1, with 8 bases fitting TRBD2. CDR3 length equals 15 residues. V gave up 4 bases and J gave up 0 bases; unmatched junction bases: 2. Germline CDR1 is MGHRA and CDR2 is YSYEKL. The CDR3 region has the DNA TGCGCCAGCAGCCCCGGGAGGGGCTCCTACAATGAGCAGTTCTTC. Its translation is CASSPGRGSYNEQFF.

This chain links TRBV6-1 with TRBJ1-2; weak D call: TRBD1 (6 bases). Trimming removed 1 base from V and 8 bases from J, with 14 bases in between. CDR3 length: 14 residues. Germline V gene sequence: CDR1 MNHNS, CDR2 SASEGT. This CDR3 reads CASSEGGGAWGYTF. DNA for the CDR3: TGTGCCAGCAGTGAAGGCGGGGGCGCCTGGGGCTACACCTTC.

The V and J genes are TRBV10-1 and TRBJ2-2, with D tentatively TRBD1 or TRBD2 (5 bases each). Deletions cut 3 bases from V and 0 bases from J, with 8 bases between. From germline, CDR1 is WNHNN and CDR2 SYGVQD (reference sequence). CDR3 length: 15 amino acids. The CDR3 coding sequence is TGCGCCAGCAGTGATGGGGGAGCGAACACCGGGGAGCTGTTTTTT. It yields the protein CASSDGGANTGELFF.